This T cell receptor beta chain came from a study of CD8 T cells in Susac syndrome. For the study at large: Sequencing included Susac syndrome patients, roughly six of them with active disease and roughly eight in remission. Treatment status at blood draw for the Susac syndrome patients was therapy-naive, corticosteroids, or intravenous immunoglobulin alone. Study-wide points: Repertoires of Susac syndrome CD4+ T cells lacked clonal expansion.

RNA, at about 0.45 to 1 ug, was reverse transcribed with random hexamers. TCR beta CDR3 was amplified by immunoSEQ covering 54 Vbeta and 13 Jbeta. MiXCR, applied by TCRdb to the immunoSEQ multiplex PCR reads, yields one record per CDR3 protein. Here the sample spans about 190,000 distinct CDR3 sequences, roughly nine tenths being singletons. This CDR3 is built from 17 residues. V shed 5 bases, J shed 0 bases, and the junction held 12 bases outside the gene matches. For this clonotype: What it binds is unknown.

The clonotype comes from a human donor with Susac syndrome. The chain combines TRBV12-3 or TRBV12-4 with TRBJ2-7; 8 bases fit TRBD1. Sequencing was performed on CD4+ T cells from PBMCs. The CDR3 nucleotides read TGTGCCAGCAGTCTCCGGGACAGGAGACTATTCTCCTACGAGCAGTACTTC. This sequence encodes CASSLRDRRLFSYEQYF.